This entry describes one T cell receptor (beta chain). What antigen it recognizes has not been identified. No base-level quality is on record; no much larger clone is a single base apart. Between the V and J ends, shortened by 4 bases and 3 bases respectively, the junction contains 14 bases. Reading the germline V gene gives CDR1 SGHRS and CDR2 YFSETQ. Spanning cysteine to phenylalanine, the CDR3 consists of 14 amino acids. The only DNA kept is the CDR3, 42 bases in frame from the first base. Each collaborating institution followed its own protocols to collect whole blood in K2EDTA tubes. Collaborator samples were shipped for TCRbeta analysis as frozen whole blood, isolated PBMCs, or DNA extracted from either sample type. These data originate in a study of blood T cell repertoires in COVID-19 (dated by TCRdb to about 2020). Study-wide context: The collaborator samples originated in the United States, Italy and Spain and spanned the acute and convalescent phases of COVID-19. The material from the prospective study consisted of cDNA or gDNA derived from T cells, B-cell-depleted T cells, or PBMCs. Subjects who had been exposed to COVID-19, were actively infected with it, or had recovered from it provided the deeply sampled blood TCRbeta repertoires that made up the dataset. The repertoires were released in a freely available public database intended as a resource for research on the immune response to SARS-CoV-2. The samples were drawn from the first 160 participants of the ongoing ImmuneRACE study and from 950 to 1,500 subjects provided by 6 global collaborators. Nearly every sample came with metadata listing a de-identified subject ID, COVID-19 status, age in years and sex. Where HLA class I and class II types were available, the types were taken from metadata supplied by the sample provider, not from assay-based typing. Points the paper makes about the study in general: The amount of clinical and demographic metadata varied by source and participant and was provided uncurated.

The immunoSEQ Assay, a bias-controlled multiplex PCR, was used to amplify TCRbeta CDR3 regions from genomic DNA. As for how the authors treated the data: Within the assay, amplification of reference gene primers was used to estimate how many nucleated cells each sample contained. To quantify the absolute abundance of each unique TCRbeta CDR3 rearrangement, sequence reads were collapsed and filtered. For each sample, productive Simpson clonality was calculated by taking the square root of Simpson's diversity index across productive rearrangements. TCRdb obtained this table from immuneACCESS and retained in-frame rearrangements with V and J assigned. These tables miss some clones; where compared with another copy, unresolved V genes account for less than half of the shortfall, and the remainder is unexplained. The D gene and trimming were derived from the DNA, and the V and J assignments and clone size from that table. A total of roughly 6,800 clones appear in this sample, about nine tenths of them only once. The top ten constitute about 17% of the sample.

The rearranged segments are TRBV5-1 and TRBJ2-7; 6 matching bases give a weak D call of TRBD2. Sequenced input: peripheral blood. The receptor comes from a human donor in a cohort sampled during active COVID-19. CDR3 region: CASSPGTGGYEQYF. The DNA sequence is TGCGCCAGCAGCCCCGGGACTGGGGGCTACGAGCAGTACTTC.